Following are 26 T cell receptor beta chains from one sample sequenced in a study of CD8+ T cells in alopecia areata. The treatment denotes: oral pan-JAK inhibitor, 5-10 mg twice daily. RNA extraction was followed by reverse transcription into cDNA, which acted as the sequencing template. Profiled with immunoSEQ multiplex PCR; TCRdb holds only in-frame clones, not every one. The table has 150,000 to 200,000 clones, 65% seen once. The material was CD4+ T cells sorted from blood, obtained at week 4, from a patient treated with tofacitinib. The receptor set was obtained from a human donor with alopecia areata.

By share of the sample, this clone is medium-sized (0.01 to 0.1%). The V call is TRBV7-9, the J call TRBJ1-2; TRBD1 is a possible D gene (6 bases). Trimming removed 8 bases from V and 3 bases from J, with 13 bases in between. Germline-derived CDR1 and CDR2 are SEHNR and FQNEAQ (reference sequence). This CDR3 has 13 amino acids. The CDR3 sequence is CASGDTLYYGYTF. CDR3 sequence (DNA): TGTGCCAGCGGGGACACATTATACTATGGCTACACCTTC.

CDR3 nucleotides: TGTGCCTGGGACGAGATCGGGGGTTCGGGTAACTATGGCTACACCTTC. Protein: CAWDEIGGSGNYGYTF. This chain uses TRBV30 with TRBJ1-2; maybe TRBD1 (5 bases). The CDR3 contains 16 residues. The germline V and J ends were trimmed by 5 bases and 1 base, with 20 bases remaining between them. Germline V gives CDR1 GTSNPN, CDR2 SVGIG (reference sequence).

CDR3 DNA sequence: TGTGCCAGCAGCCAAACAGGAGGGGGGTCGGTCACTGAAGCTTTCTTT. This sequence encodes CASSQTGGGSVTEAFF. V and J are TRBV14 and TRBJ1-1, with D possibly being TRBD1 (6 bases). Per the germline V gene, CDR1 is SGHDN and CDR2 is FVKESK. The CDR3 has 16 residues. The V and J ends lost 2 bases and 4 bases respectively, with 17 bases between them.

The chain employs TRBV6-1 and TRBJ1-5; TRBD1 aligns across 7 bases. The CDR3 has 14 residues. The J segment lost 5 bases and the V segment lost 8 bases, leaving 9 bases of the junction unmatched. Germline CDR1 is MNHNS and CDR2 is SASEGT. The CDR3 region is CASGRDRPDQPQHF. CDR3 nucleotides: TGTGCCAGCGGAAGGGACAGACCTGATCAGCCCCAGCATTTT.

The gene calls are TRBV7-2 and TRBJ2-4; no clear D. The CDR3 totals 10 residues. CDR1 is SGHTA and CDR2 is FQGNSA in the germline V gene. Deletions cut 4 bases from V and 9 bases from J, with 4 bases between. Here the CDR3 DNA reads TGTGCCAGCAGCTATCCCATTCAGTACTTC. Its translation: CASSYPIQYF.

This clone occurred a few times. The genes are TRBV27 and TRBJ1-2, with D possibly TRBD1 on 5 matching bases. Trimming took 5 bases from V and 4 from J, leaving 11 bases between them. The germline CDR1 and CDR2 sequences are MNHEY and SMNVEV (reference sequence). There are 13 residues in the CDR3. The CDR3 DNA reads TGTGCCAGCAGTCAGGGTGGAGGCTATGGCTACACCTTC. Translated, it gives CASSQGGGYGYTF.

This chain uses TRBV4-1 with TRBJ1-5, with D possibly matching TRBD1 (5 bases). The CDR3 has 14 amino acids. Germline CDR1 MGHRA, CDR2 YSYEKL. The V and J ends lost 4 bases and 5 bases respectively, with 12 bases between them. CDR3 DNA sequence: TGCGCCAGCAGCCGCGACAGTTTCGATCAGCCCCAGCATTTT. Its protein product is CASSRDSFDQPQHF.

The CDR3 DNA reads as TGTGCCAGCAGTTACTCTAGACTGAACACTGAAGCTTTCTTT. Its protein product is CASSYSRLNTEAFF. The V and J genes are TRBV6-5 and TRBJ1-1; no firm D call. Trimming took 0 bases from V and 0 from J, leaving 5 bases between them. Germline V CDR1 and CDR2: MNHEY, SVGAGI. CDR3 length: 14 amino acids.

J is TRBJ1-1 and V is TRBV29-1, with 7 bases lining up with TRBD1. This CDR3 has 15 amino acids. Germline lookup yields CDR1 SQVTM and CDR2 ANQGSEA. With V trimmed by 3 bases and J by 4 bases, 11 bases remained unmatched. The CDR3 nucleotides are TGCAGCGTTGAGTTGAGGGGGCGAAGGAGCACTGAAGCTTTCTTT. Translated: CSVELRGRRSTEAFF.

This chain joins TRBV6-5 and TRBJ1-5; TRBD1 agrees at 7 bases. The germline V gene encodes CDR1 MNHEY and CDR2 SVGAGI. The CDR3 consists of 14 residues. V trimming: 5 bases; J trimming: 5 bases; junction bases outside the gene matches: 6. The CDR3 loop is CASSKQGRDQPQHF. The CDR3 bases are TGTGCCAGCAGTAAACAGGGGAGGGATCAGCCCCAGCATTTT.

The chain uses TRBV30 and TRBJ2-3; 7 positions match TRBD2. Germline V lookup: CDR1 GTSNPN, CDR2 SVGIG (reference sequence). The CDR3 is 13 amino acids. The V segment lost 3 bases and the J segment 2 bases; nucleotides outside the gene matches: 2. CDR3 region: CAWRGTNTDTQYF. CDR3 sequence (DNA): TGTGCCTGGAGGGGGACTAACACAGATACGCAGTATTTT.

This clone was seen a handful of times. The V and J genes are TRBV30 and TRBJ2-7; the D gene is possibly TRBD1 (6 bases). Germline V gives CDR1 GTSNPN, CDR2 SVGIG (reference sequence). Trimming took 5 bases from V and 3 from J, leaving 14 bases between them. This CDR3 is 13 amino acids long. The CDR3 DNA sequence: TGTGCCTGGGTTGACAGGCCGAACTACGAGCAGTACTTC. This codes for CAWVDRPNYEQYF.

This clone was observed a single time. The chain has TRBV7-8 and TRBJ1-2; TRBD1 agrees at 11 bases. V dropped 5 bases and J dropped 4; count of bases not matched to a gene: 6. The CDR3 has 15 residues. The germline CDR1 and CDR2 sequences are SGHVS and FQNEAQ. CDR3 sequence reads: CASSPDRGLPYGYTF. In nucleotides, the CDR3 is TGTGCCAGCAGCCCGGACAGGGGGCTCCCCTATGGCTACACCTTC.

The chain couples TRBV2 to TRBJ1-5; D remains unclear. The V end lost 4 bases, the J end lost 6 bases, and 7 bases lay between the germline ends. The germline gives CDR1 SNHLY, CDR2 FYNNEI. The CDR3 is made up of 12 amino acids. In nucleotides, the CDR3 is TGTGCCAGCAGTGGATGGGGTCAGCCCCAGCATTTT. Its translation is CASSGWGQPQHF.

The V and J genes are TRBV4-1 and TRBJ1-6; a weak D match, TRBD1 (5 bases). The CDR3 is made up of 17 amino acids. The V end was cut by 4 bases, the J end by 4 bases, with 17 bases between. Germline V gene lookup returns CDR1 MGHRA and CDR2 YSYEKL. CDR3 nucleotide sequence: TGCGCCAGCAGCCTGGGACGGGCGGTGAAATATAATTCACCCCTCCACTTT. This encodes CASSLGRAVKYNSPLHF.

The chain uses TRBV7-8 and TRBJ1-5, with a tentative D call TRBD1 (5 bases). There are 15 residues in the CDR3. Trimming pared 5 bases from V and 2 bases from J, leaving 13 bases between. Germline V lookup: CDR1 SGHVS, CDR2 FQNEAQ. For the CDR3, the DNA is TGTGCCAGCAGCCCCGCAGGGATGGGCAATCAGCCCCAGCATTTT. Encoded protein: CASSPAGMGNQPQHF.

This chain uses TRBV7-2 with TRBJ2-7; TRBD1 aligns across 8 bases. The CDR3 covers 16 residues. The V segment lost 2 bases and the J segment 0 bases; nucleotides outside the gene matches: 6. Germline CDR1 is SGHTA and CDR2 is FQGNSA. CDR3 region: CASSLTWDRFSYEQYF. The CDR3, as DNA: TGTGCCAGCAGCTTAACGTGGGACAGGTTCTCCTACGAGCAGTACTTC. The full variable domain, completed using reference TRBV7-2 and TRBJ2-7, is GAGVSQSPSNKVTEKGKDVELRCDPISGHTALYWYRQSLGQGLEFLIYFQGNSAPDKSGLPSDRFSAERTGGSVSTLTIQRTQQEDSAVYLCASSLTWDRFSYEQYFGPGTRLTVT.

The V gene is TRBV4-3, the J gene TRBJ1-2, with a weak D call TRBD1 (5 bases). Germline-derived CDR1 and CDR2 are LGHNA and YSLEER. V shed 1 base and J shed 6 bases, with 9 bases lying between them. The CDR3 is 13 residues long. The CDR3: CASSQVRGNGYTF. The CDR3 DNA sequence: TGCGCCAGCAGCCAAGTTAGGGGAAATGGCTACACCTTC.

This sequence joins TRBV5-6 and TRBJ2-5; possible D gene TRBD2, 5 bases. V was trimmed by 2 bases and J by 5 bases, leaving 16 bases between them. The CDR3 contains 15 residues. In germline, CDR1 is SGHDT, CDR2 YYEEEE. In DNA form, the CDR3 reads TGTGCCAGCAGCTTAGGACCGGGATCGAGGGAGACCCAGTACTTC. Translation: CASSLGPGSRETQYF. Combining the CDR3 with reference TRBV5-6 and TRBJ2-5 gives the whole variable domain DAGVTQSPTHLIKTRGQQVTLRCSPKSGHDTVSWYQQALGQGPQFIFQYYEEEERQRGNFPDRFSGHQFPNYSSELNVNALLLGDSALYLCASSLGPGSRETQYFGPGTRLLVL.

The genes are TRBV7-8 and TRBJ2-6; 7 bases agree with TRBD1. CDR1 and CDR2 from the germline V gene are SGHVS and FQNEAQ. The CDR3 sequence is 18 residues long. Unmatched junction bases numbered 9, after V lost 4 bases and J lost 0 bases. The CDR3 DNA reads as TGTGCCAGCAGCTCCAACAGGGGCCCTATCTCTGGGGCCAACGTCCTGACTTTC. Translated, it gives CASSSNRGPISGANVLTF.

This chain links TRBV29-1 with TRBJ1-2; TRBD1 agrees at 7 bases. The V gene's germline CDR1 is SQVTM and CDR2 ANQGSEA. J was trimmed by 5 bases and V by 2 bases; bases with no gene match: 8. This CDR3 region has 14 residues. Here the CDR3 DNA reads TGCAGCGTTGAAATCTGGCAGGGGGTGTATGGCTACACCTTC. It specifies CSVEIWQGVYGYTF.

The chain couples TRBV7-9 to TRBJ2-3; no definite D call. Looked up from germline, CDR1 is SEHNR and CDR2 is FQNEAQ (reference sequence). This CDR3 comprises 11 residues. Between the trimmed V and J ends, which lost 7 bases and 6 bases, there was a span of 8 bases. The DNA for the CDR3 is TGTGCCAGCACCCAGAAGGATACGCAGTATTTT. This gives the protein CASTQKDTQYF.

As to this clone: The junction departs from the called germline gene at one end, perhaps through a read error. This rearrangement joins TRBV30 to TRBJ1-1; D unresolved. The CDR3 extends over 10 amino acids. CDR1 and CDR2 from the germline V gene are GTSNPN and SVGIG (reference sequence). The CDR3 is CAWSVTVAFF. As DNA, the CDR3 is TGTGCCTGGAGTGTTACTGTAGCTTTCTTT.

The chain is built from TRBV25-1 and TRBJ2-7; 8 bases are a match to TRBD2. The V segment lost 8 bases and the J segment 9 bases; nucleotides outside the gene matches: 15. The CDR3 runs to 14 residues. In germline, CDR1 is MGHDK, CDR2 SYGVNS. CDR3 residues: CASRDDRGGRGQYF. In nucleotides, the CDR3 is TGTGCCAGCCGAGACGACCGGGGGGGCCGGGGGCAGTACTTC.

This clone has only a few counts. CDR3 in DNA: TGTGCCAGCAGCTACAACCTCCAGGGGAGGGACACTGAAGCTTTCTTT. Amino acid sequence: CASSYNLQGRDTEAFF. This chain uses TRBV11-2 with TRBJ1-1, with a tentative D call TRBD1 (6 bases). This CDR3 spans 16 amino acids. Germline V lookup: CDR1 SGHAT, CDR2 FQNNGV. V was shortened by 4 bases and J by 3 bases, with 18 bases between the two germline ends. The entire variable domain, with the rest obtained from reference TRBV11-2 and TRBJ1-1, is as follows: EAGVAQSPRYKIIEKRQSVAFWCNPISGHATLYWYQQILGQGPKLLIQFQNNGVVDDSQLPKDRFSAERLKGVDSTLKIQPAKLEDSAVYLCASSYNLQGRDTEAFFGQGTRLTVV.

V usage is TRBV10-3 and J usage is TRBJ2-5; no definite D call. V was trimmed by 4 bases and J by 5 bases, leaving 11 bases between them. The CDR3 has 13 amino acids. Germline loops: CDR1 ENHRY, CDR2 SYGVKD. CDR3 in amino acids: CAISGEFGETQYF. The CDR3 DNA follows: TGTGCCATCAGTGGCGAGTTTGGGGAGACCCAGTACTTC.